This T cell receptor (beta chain) was identified in a study of shared clonotypes between healthy human individuals. This clone was observed once. The protocol was immunoSEQ multiplex PCR, while the TCRdb copy is restricted to in-frame clones and leaves out a portion. The data hold around 500,000 clones, with approximately 79% observed a single time. This CDR3 contains 17 residues. Germline values: CDR1 KGHSH, CDR2 LQKENI. V gave up 3 bases and J gave up 0 bases, with 12 bases separating them. This sequence joins TRBV18 and TRBJ2-6; D ambiguous. Material for sequencing was PBMCs. The sequence was obtained from a woman aged 40 to 50 in good health. Some clones in this sample may be carry-over from other donors' samples. The CDR3 here is CASSPLLGNSGANVLTF. The CDR3 DNA follows: TGTGCCAGCTCACCCCTTCTGGGGAACTCTGGGGCCAACGTCCTGACTTTC.